Shown below are 24 T cell receptor beta chains from a single sample sequenced in a study of neurological immune-mediated disorders (dated by TCRdb to between 2017 and 2020). Library preparation used 5' RACE. Sequencing used an Illumina HiSeq 2500. TCRdb reran the public reads through fastp at Q25 and MiXCR, keeping productive beta chains. Under each unique CDR3 protein, matching rows form one entry showing the most common genes and DNA. For this sample there are tens of thousands of distinct CDR3 sequences; about 13% appear just once. The top ten clones comprise 9% of the sample. What the time point label conveys for this sample: longitudinal time-point 3. Input material: PBMCs. Every receptor here comes from a male donor with HTLV-1-associated myelopathy (HAM/TSP).

This clonotype occurred many times. This chain connects TRBV5-1 to TRBJ1-4, with D hard to call. V lost 5 bases, J lost 4 bases, and 12 bases lay in between. The germline CDR1 and CDR2 sequences are SGHRS and YFSETQ. The CDR3 loop spans 14 amino acids. The CDR3 here is CASSLGRINEKLFF. Written as DNA, the CDR3 is TGCGCCAGCAGTCTTGGACGGATTAATGAAAAACTGTTTTTT. The complete variable domain, with remaining parts taken from reference TRBV5-1 and TRBJ1-4, reads KAGVTQTPRYLIKTRGQQVTLSCSPISGHRSVSWYQQTPGQGLQFLFEYFSETQRNKGNFPGRFSGRQFSNSRSEMNVSTLELGDSALYLCASSLGRINEKLFFGSGTQLSVL.

This clonotype was counted many times. The chain combines TRBV7-2 with TRBJ1-2; 12 bases are a match to TRBD1. Germline V gives CDR1 SGHTA, CDR2 FQGNSA. The V gene end was trimmed by 3 bases and the J gene end by 4 bases; junction bases not matched to a gene: 9. The CDR3 covers 17 residues. CDR3 coding DNA: TGTGCCAGCAGCTTGGGGACCGGGACAGGGGGCATCTATGGCTACACCTTC. It codes for CASSLGTGTGGIYGYTF.

This clonotype was seen ten or more times. DNA of the CDR3: TGCAGTGCTAGAGGGGGGCTGACGTGGGGCAGCTCCTACGAGCAGTACTTC. This encodes CSARGGLTWGSSYEQYF. This chain joins TRBV20-1 and TRBJ2-7, with a weak D call TRBD1 (6 bases). This CDR3 spans 17 amino acids. Germline CDR1 and CDR2: DFQATT and SNEGSKA (reference sequence). V was clipped by 1 base and J by 0 bases, with 19 bases between them.

This clonotype was recorded at least ten times. V usage is TRBV28 and J usage is TRBJ1-5; D not resolved. The germline CDR1 and CDR2 sequences are MDHEN and SYDVKM. This CDR3 is built from 13 residues. The germline V and J ends were trimmed by 5 bases and 5 bases, with 10 bases remaining between them. The CDR3 sequence is CASSRLSHQPQHF. The CDR3 DNA sequence: TGTGCCAGCAGTCGACTGAGTCATCAGCCCCAGCATTTT.

Comments on this clonotype: Since a much larger clone is just one base distant, this may be a read error. Because the CDR3 is missing its conserved closing phenylalanine or tryptophan, this is likely a read error. CDR3 nucleotides: TGTGCCAGCAGCCTTCCGGGACAGGGAGGTGTCGAGCAGTACTTA. Its translation is CASSLPGQGGVEQYL. The chain employs TRBV4-2 and TRBJ2-7, with 9 nucleotides matching TRBD1. CDR3 size: 15 residues. Germline V gene lookup returns CDR1 LGHNA and CDR2 YNFKEQ. The ends lost 4 bases at V and 6 bases at J; junction bases unmatched: 10.

In this sample, this clonotype turned up many times. As DNA, the CDR3 is TGTGCCAGCAGCGTAGGGGAGACTAGCGGGGGAACGCAGTATTTT. Translation gives CASSVGETSGGTQYF. The V and J genes are TRBV9 and TRBJ2-3; 12 nucleotides match TRBD2. This CDR3 has 15 residues. The J segment lost 9 bases and the V segment lost 0 bases, leaving 5 bases of the junction unmatched. Germline values: CDR1 SGDLS, CDR2 YYNGEE.

This clonotype was seen more than once but under ten times. The chain links TRBV7-2 to TRBJ1-5; TRBD1 might be the D (6 bases). Trimming left V 1 base short and J 9 bases short, with 16 bases between. The CDR3 loop spans 15 amino acids. The V gene's germline CDR1 is SGHTA and CDR2 FQGNSA. In DNA form, the CDR3 reads TGTGCCAGCAGCTTAGGCTCCGGGACACCGTTGCCCCAGCATTTT. It translates to CASSLGSGTPLPQHF.

This clonotype has at least ten counts. The chain is built from TRBV20-1 and TRBJ2-1; D might be TRBD2 (7 bases). Germline assignment: CDR1 DFQATT and CDR2 SNEGSKA (reference sequence). The V gene lost 2 bases and the J gene lost 9 bases, with 23 bases spanning the gap. This CDR3 contains 16 residues. CDR3 DNA sequence: TGCAGTGCTAGACCTGAACGGGGGCTAGCGGTTACTGAGCAGTTCTTC. As protein: CSARPERGLAVTEQFF.

The chain is built from TRBV7-9 and TRBJ2-5; D gene unclear. CDR3 length: 13 residues. Trimming removed 3 bases at V and 2 bases at J, with 7 bases between. Germline-derived CDR1 and CDR2 are SEHNR and FQNEAQ (reference sequence). The CDR3 region has the DNA TGTGCCAGCAGCTTTATGGGGCAAGAGACCCAGTACTTC. It yields the protein CASSFMGQETQYF.

This clonotype has at least ten counts. The chain combines TRBV14 with TRBJ1-2; D possibly corresponds to TRBD1 (6 bases). The length of the CDR3 is 14 residues. Germline CDR1 is SGHDN and CDR2 is FVKESK. Trimming shortened V by 4 bases and J by 4 bases, and 13 bases separated the two germline ends. The CDR3 sequence is CASSPSSGVYGYTF. In DNA form, the CDR3 reads TGTGCCAGCAGCCCGTCTTCAGGGGTCTATGGCTACACCTTC.

This clonotype was observed many times. The gene calls are TRBV4-3 and TRBJ1-4; the match to TRBD1 covers 8 bases. Germline V gives CDR1 LGHNA, CDR2 YSLEER. The CDR3 spans 16 residues. The V segment lost 3 bases and the J segment 8 bases; nucleotides outside the gene matches: 11. In DNA, the CDR3 is TGCGCCAGCAGCCACCTACCGGACAGGGAGGGCGAAAAACTGTTTTTT. Its protein product is CASSHLPDREGEKLFF.

This clonotype showed up many times. The chain carries TRBV5-1 and TRBJ2-3; D is possibly TRBD1 (5 bases). The CDR3 is made up of 15 amino acids. Trimming cost V 0 bases and J 1 base, with 9 bases left between them. Germline V lookup: CDR1 SGHRS, CDR2 YFSETQ. The chain's CDR3 is CASSLDQGRTDTQYF. The CDR3 nucleotides are TGCGCCAGCAGCTTGGATCAGGGCCGCACAGATACGCAGTATTTT. The variable domain in full, with the rest retrieved from reference TRBV5-1 and TRBJ2-3, is KAGVTQTPRYLIKTRGQQVTLSCSPISGHRSVSWYQQTPGQGLQFLFEYFSETQRNKGNFPGRFSGRQFSNSRSEMNVSTLELGDSALYLCASSLDQGRTDTQYFGPGTRLTVL.

There are a few counts of this clonotype. The CDR3 DNA sequence: TGTGCCAGCAGCCAAAGTGGGGGGCCTAGCAACGAGCAGTACTTC. It codes for CASSQSGGPSNEQYF. The rearrangement joins TRBV12-3 or TRBV12-4 to TRBJ2-7; TRBD1 or TRBD2 may be the D gene (6 bases each). Trimming removed 6 bases from V and 5 bases from J, with 20 bases in between. CDR3 length: 15 amino acids.

This clonotype was observed at least ten times. V gene TRBV5-1 combines with J gene TRBJ2-2; the match to TRBD1 covers 9 bases. Looked up from germline, CDR1 is SGHRS and CDR2 is YFSETQ. With 4 bases clipped from V and 2 bases from J, the junction kept 9 bases outside the gene matches. The CDR3 length is 17 residues. The CDR3: CASSASGTGPNTGELFF. CDR3 DNA sequence: TGCGCCAGCAGCGCTTCCGGGACAGGGCCCAACACCGGGGAGCTGTTTTTT. The variable domain in full, with the rest retrieved from reference TRBV5-1 and TRBJ2-2, is KAGVTQTPRYLIKTRGQQVTLSCSPISGHRSVSWYQQTPGQGLQFLFEYFSETQRNKGNFPGRFSGRQFSNSRSEMNVSTLELGDSALYLCASSASGTGPNTGELFFGEGSRLTVL.

There are many counts of this clonotype. The rearrangement links TRBV10-3 to TRBJ1-1; possible D gene TRBD1, 6 bases. Per the germline V gene, CDR1 is ENHRY and CDR2 is SYGVKD. V dropped 7 bases and J dropped 5 bases, with 8 bases sitting between them. This CDR3 spans 11 amino acids. For the CDR3, the DNA is TGTGCCATCACCCAGGGGACTGAAGCTTTCTTT. It specifies CAITQGTEAFF.

The CDR3, as DNA: TGCGCCAGCACCGGGGGCACTAGCGGGGGCCCCGGGCACACAGATACGCAGTATTTT. Its translation: CASTGGTSGGPGHTDTQYF. The chain links TRBV5-1 to TRBJ2-3; TRBD2 matches 11 bases. Germline CDR1 and CDR2: SGHRS and YFSETQ. This CDR3 region has 19 residues. V dropped 6 bases and J dropped 2; count of bases not matched to a gene: 17.

This clonotype was observed at least ten times. The chain combines TRBV20-1 with TRBJ1-1; no reliable D call. V shed 6 bases and J shed 1 base, with 12 bases lying between them. Germline V gene lookup returns CDR1 DFQATT and CDR2 SNEGSKA (reference sequence). The CDR3 extends over 13 amino acids. CDR3 protein: CSAPPYQNTEAFF. CDR3 DNA: TGCAGTGCGCCCCCCTACCAGAACACTGAAGCTTTCTTT.

V gene TRBV12-3 or TRBV12-4 combines with J gene TRBJ2-3; D might be TRBD2 (6 bases). Trimming shortened V by 3 bases and J by 1 base, and 11 bases separated the two germline ends. There are 15 residues in the CDR3. CDR3 sequence reads: CASSLGTGGTDTQYF. The CDR3, as DNA: TGTGCCAGCAGTTTGGGCACGGGGGGCACAGATACGCAGTATTTT.

The gene calls are TRBV20-1 and TRBJ1-2; D gene unclear. Germline CDR1 and CDR2: DFQATT and SNEGSKA (reference sequence). Deletions cut 6 bases from V and 0 bases from J, with 14 bases between. This CDR3 comprises 14 residues. CDR3 region: CSAPRGQPNYGYTF. Here the CDR3 DNA reads TGCAGTGCCCCCCGGGGTCAACCTAACTATGGCTACACCTTC.

This clonotype was seen a handful of times. V is TRBV18 and J is TRBJ1-5; possibly TRBD1 for D (6 bases). Germline V gene lookup returns CDR1 KGHSH and CDR2 LQKENI. The CDR3 is made up of 14 amino acids. The V end lost 5 bases, the J end lost 5 bases, and 13 bases lay between the germline ends. Here the CDR3 reads CASSSTGSDQPQHF. CDR3 sequence (DNA): TGTGCCAGCTCATCGACAGGTTCCGATCAGCCCCAGCATTTT.

This clonotype was seen at least ten times. The rearrangement uses TRBV10-3 and TRBJ2-7, with D possibly matching TRBD1 (6 bases). Trimming took 3 bases from V and 2 from J, leaving 14 bases between them. Looked up from germline, CDR1 is ENHRY and CDR2 is SYGVKD. The CDR3 loop spans 15 amino acids. Here the CDR3 reads CAISDSAGVTYEQYF. The DNA for the CDR3 is TGTGCCATCAGTGATAGTGCAGGGGTGACCTACGAGCAGTACTTC.

This clonotype was counted once. The junction departs from germline at one end; a sequencing error may be responsible. V is TRBV5-1 and J is TRBJ1-2, with 7 positions matching TRBD1. This CDR3 region has 13 residues. The germline gives CDR1 SGHRS, CDR2 YFSETQ. CDR3 residues: CASSPGQWYGYTF. The CDR3 DNA sequence: TGTGCCAGCAGCCCGGGACAGTGGTATGGCTACACCTTC.

This clonotype was detected ten times or more. DNA of the CDR3: TGTGCCAGCAGCCGACAGACATTATTGAATGAGCAGTTCTTC. Translated, it gives CASSRQTLLNEQFF. The chain has TRBV12-3 or TRBV12-4 and TRBJ2-1, with D possibly TRBD1 on 5 matching bases. Trimming shortened V by 6 bases and J by 7 bases, and 16 bases separated the two germline ends. The CDR3 totals 14 residues.

This clonotype has a count of ten or more. V is TRBV5-1 and J is TRBJ1-2; unclear D gene. V dropped 1 base and J dropped 8 bases, with 12 bases sitting between them. Germline lookup yields CDR1 SGHRS and CDR2 YFSETQ. This CDR3 region has 13 residues. CDR3 sequence reads: CASSLNGGSGYTF. Here the CDR3 DNA reads TGCGCCAGCAGCTTGAATGGCGGGTCGGGCTACACCTTC. Complete variable domain (other parts from reference TRBV5-1 and TRBJ1-2): KAGVTQTPRYLIKTRGQQVTLSCSPISGHRSVSWYQQTPGQGLQFLFEYFSETQRNKGNFPGRFSGRQFSNSRSEMNVSTLELGDSALYLCASSLNGGSGYTFGSGTRLTVV.